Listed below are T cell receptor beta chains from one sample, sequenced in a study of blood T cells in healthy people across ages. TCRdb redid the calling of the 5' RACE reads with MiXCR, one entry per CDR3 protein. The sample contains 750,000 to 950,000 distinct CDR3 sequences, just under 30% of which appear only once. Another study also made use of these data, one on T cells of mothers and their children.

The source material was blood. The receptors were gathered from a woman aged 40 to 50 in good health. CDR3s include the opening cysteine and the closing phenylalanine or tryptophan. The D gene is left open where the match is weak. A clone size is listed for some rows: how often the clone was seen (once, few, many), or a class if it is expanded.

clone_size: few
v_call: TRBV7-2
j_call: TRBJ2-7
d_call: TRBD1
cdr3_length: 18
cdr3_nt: TGTGCCAGCAGCTTAGATATACCAGGCGGGACAGGTCACCACGAGCAGTACTTC
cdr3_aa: CASSLDIPGGTGHHEQYF

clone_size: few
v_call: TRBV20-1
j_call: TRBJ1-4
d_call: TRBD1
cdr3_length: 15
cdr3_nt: TGCAATGCTAGAGATTCGGGACAGGGGGTGAGGAAACTGTTTTTT
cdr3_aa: CNARDSGQGVRKLFF

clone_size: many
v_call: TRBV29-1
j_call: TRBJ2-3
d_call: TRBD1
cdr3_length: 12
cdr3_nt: TGCAGCGGGGACAGGGGCACAGATACGCAGTATTTT
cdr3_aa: CSGDRGTDTQYF

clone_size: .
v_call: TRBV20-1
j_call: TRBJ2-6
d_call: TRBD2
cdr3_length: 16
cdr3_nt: TGCAGTGCTCGGACTAGCGGAATCTCTGGGGCCAACGTCCTGACTTTC
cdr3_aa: CSARTSGISGANVLTF

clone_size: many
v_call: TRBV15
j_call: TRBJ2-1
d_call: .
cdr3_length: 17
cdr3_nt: TGTGCCACCAGCAGAGATTCTCTTCTTAACACCCCCAAGGAGCAGTTCTTC
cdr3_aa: CATSRDSLLNTPKEQFF

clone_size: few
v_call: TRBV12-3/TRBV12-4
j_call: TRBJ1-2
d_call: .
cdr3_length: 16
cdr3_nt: TGTGCCAGCAGTTTAGACCGCCCGGACGTAGGGACTGGCTACACCTTC
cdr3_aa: CASSLDRPDVGTGYTF

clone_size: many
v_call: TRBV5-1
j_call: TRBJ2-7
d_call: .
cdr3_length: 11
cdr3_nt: TGCGCCAGCAGCGCCTTAGGGGAGCAGTACTTC
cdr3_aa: CASSALGEQYF

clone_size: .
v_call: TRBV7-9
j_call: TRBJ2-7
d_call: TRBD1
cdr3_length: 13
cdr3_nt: TGTGCCGGCAGCTATGACAGGGTCTACGAGCAGTACTTC
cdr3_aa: CAGSYDRVYEQYF

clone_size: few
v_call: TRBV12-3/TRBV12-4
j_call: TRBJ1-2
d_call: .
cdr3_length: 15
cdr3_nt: TGTGCCAGCAGTTTAGTTTGGCGAACTAACTATGGCTACACCTTC
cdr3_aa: CASSLVWRTNYGYTF

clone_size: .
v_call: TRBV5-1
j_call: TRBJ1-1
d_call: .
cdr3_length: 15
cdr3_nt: TGCGCCAGCAGCTTGGCCAGTGCAGGGTTACCTGAAGCTTTCTTT
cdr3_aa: CASSLASAGLPEAFF

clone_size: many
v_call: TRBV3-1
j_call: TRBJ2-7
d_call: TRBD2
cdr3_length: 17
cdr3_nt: TGTGCCAGCAGCCGCCTAACTCAGGCGGGGGGGCGCTACGAGCAGTACTTC
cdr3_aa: CASSRLTQAGGRYEQYF

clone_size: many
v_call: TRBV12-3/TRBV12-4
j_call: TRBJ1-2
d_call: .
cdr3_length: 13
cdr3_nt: TGTGCCAGCAGCCAGGACAGCGACTATGGCTACACCTTC
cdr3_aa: CASSQDSDYGYTF

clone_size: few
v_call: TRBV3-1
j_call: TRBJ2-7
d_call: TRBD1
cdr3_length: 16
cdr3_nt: TGTGCCAGCAGCCGAACGCCCGGGACAGGGGCCAACGAGCAGTACTTC
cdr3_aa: CASSRTPGTGANEQYF

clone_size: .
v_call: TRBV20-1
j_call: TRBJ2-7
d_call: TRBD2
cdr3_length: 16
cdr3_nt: TGCAGTGCTAGAGGGGTCGGCGGGGGGGCCTACAATGAGCAGTACTTC
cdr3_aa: CSARGVGGGAYNEQYF

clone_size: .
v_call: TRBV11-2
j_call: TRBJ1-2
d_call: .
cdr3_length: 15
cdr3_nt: TGTGCCAGCAGCTCGGTAGGGGGTGGGGACTATGGCTACACCTTC
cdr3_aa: CASSSVGGGDYGYTF